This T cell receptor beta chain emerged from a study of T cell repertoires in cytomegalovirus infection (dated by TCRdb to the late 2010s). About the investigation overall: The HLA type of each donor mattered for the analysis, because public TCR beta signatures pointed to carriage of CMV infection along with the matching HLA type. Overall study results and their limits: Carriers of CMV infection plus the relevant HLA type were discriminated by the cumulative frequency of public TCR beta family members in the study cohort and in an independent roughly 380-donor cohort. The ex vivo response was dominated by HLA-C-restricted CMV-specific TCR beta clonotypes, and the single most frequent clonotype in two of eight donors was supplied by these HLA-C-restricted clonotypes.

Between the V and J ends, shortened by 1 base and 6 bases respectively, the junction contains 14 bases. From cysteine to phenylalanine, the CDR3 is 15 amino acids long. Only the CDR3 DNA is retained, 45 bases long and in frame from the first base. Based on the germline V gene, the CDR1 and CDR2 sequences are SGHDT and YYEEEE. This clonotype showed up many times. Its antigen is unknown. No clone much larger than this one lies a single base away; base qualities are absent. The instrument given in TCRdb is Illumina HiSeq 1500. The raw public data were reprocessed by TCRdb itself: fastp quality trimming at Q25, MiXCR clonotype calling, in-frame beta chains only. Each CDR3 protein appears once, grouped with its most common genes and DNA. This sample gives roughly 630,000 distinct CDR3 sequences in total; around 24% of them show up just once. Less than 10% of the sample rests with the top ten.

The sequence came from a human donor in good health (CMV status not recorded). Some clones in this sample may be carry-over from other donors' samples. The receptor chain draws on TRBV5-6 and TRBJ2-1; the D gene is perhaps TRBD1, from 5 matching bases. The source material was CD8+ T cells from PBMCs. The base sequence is TGTGCCAGCAGCTTGTCCCTGACAGCTCTCAATGAGCAGTTCTTC. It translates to CASSLSLTALNEQFF.